This section outlines one TCR beta chain sequence together with its context. Its antigen is as yet unknown. The authors isolated CD4+ T cells after ten to eleven days of culture. Sometime from March through December 2020, the person acquired a SARS-CoV-2 infection that PCR confirmed. Assay: immunoSEQ multiplex PCR; the TCRdb copy retains only in-frame clones and omits some. The sample includes about 46,000 clones, 70% to 75% seen only once; the top ten take approximately 9%. V shed 5 bases and J shed 7 bases, with 15 bases lying between them. The CDR3 contains 13 residues. The V gene's germline CDR1 is SGHRS and CDR2 YFSETQ. This entry belongs to a study of vaccination effects on CD4 cells after COVID-19.

This sample comprised CD4+ T cells from PBMCs cultured without peptide, obtained before COVID-19 vaccination. The source is a human donor who had a prior SARS-CoV-2 infection. The chain joins TRBV5-1 to TRBJ1-2, with D perhaps TRBD1 (5 bases). The CDR3 nucleotides read TGCGCCAGCAGTCTGGGGGGGGATCGTGGCTACACCTTC. Translated, it gives CASSLGGDRGYTF.